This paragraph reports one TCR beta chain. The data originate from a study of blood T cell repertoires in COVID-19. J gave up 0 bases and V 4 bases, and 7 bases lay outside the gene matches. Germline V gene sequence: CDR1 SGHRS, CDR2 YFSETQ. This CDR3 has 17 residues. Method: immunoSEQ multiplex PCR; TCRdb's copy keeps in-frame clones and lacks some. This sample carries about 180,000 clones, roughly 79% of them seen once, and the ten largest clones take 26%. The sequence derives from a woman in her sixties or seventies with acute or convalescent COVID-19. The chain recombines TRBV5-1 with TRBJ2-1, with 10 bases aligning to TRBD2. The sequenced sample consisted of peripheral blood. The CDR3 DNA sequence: TGCGCCAGCAGCCGTCTAGCGGGAGTAAGCTCCTACAATGAGCAGTTCTTC. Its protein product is CASSRLAGVSSYNEQFF. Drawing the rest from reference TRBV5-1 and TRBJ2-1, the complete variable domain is KAGVTQTPRYLIKTRGQQVTLSCSPISGHRSVSWYQQTPGQGLQFLFEYFSETQRNKGNFPGRFSGRQFSNSRSEMNVSTLELGDSALYLCASSRLAGVSSYNEQFFGPGTRLTVL.